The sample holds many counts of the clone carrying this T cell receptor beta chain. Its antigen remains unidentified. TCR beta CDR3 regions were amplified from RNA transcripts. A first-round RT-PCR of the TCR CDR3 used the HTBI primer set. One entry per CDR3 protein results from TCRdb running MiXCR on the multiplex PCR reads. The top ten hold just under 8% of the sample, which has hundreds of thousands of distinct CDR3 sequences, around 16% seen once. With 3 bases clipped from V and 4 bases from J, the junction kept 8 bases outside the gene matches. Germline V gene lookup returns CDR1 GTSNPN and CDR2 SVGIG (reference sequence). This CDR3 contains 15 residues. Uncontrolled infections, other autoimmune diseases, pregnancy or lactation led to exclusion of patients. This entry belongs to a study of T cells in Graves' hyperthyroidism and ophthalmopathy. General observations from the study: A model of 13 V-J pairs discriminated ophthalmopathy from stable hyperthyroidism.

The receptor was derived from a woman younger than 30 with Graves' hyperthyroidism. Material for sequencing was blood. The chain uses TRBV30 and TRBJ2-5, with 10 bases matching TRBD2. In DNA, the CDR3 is TGTGCCTGGAGGTACCCTAGCGGGAGAGGAGAGACCCAGTACTTC. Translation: CAWRYPSGRGETQYF.